This TCR beta chain was profiled in a study of blood T cell repertoires in COVID-19. Study-wide background: Collection of acute and convalescent COVID-19 samples took place in the United States, Italy and Spain. The analysed material was cDNA or gDNA that came from T cells, B-cell-depleted T cells, or PBMCs.

The CDR3 consists of 17 residues. The ends lost 2 bases at V and 1 base at J; junction bases unmatched: 6. Germline V CDR1 and CDR2: SGHRS, YFSETQ. As originally analysed: Amplification from reference gene primers served as the basis for estimated nucleated cell counts. Sequencing used immunoSEQ multiplex PCR; TCRdb keeps in-frame clones, though not all of them. V and J calls and clone size are given by that table; D and trimming were obtained from the DNA. This sample yields more than 150,000 clones, of which approximately 79% are seen a single time; roughly 14% belongs to the top ten. The sequenced material came from peripheral blood. This clonotype was obtained from a man aged 50-60 years who had recovered from COVID-19. The chain employs TRBV5-1 and TRBJ2-2, with TRBD2 matching 9 bases. CDR3 amino acids: CASSFSGLARNTGELFF. The CDR3 region has the DNA TGCGCCAGCAGCTTTTCCGGACTAGCGCGGAACACCGGGGAGCTGTTTTTT.